A selection of T cell receptor beta chains follows, all from one sample in a study of T cell changes during pregnancy in multiple sclerosis. Data came from immunoSEQ multiplex PCR; TCRdb stores just in-frame clones and leaves some out. Here the sample spans 35,000 to 55,000 clones, 85% to 95% being singletons. The sequenced sample consisted of peripheral blood. The receptors originated from a female donor with multiple sclerosis, enrolled in a pregnancy study. CDR3s include the opening cysteine and the closing phenylalanine or tryptophan. A D gene is named only where the DNA matches it firmly. Where a row states a size, it is once, few, many or the class of an expanded clone; other rows omit it.

v_gene: TRBV19
j_gene: TRBJ1-3
d_gene: .
abundance: .
CDR3nt: TGTGCCAGTTCGACAGGTATCAGAAACACCATATATTTT
CDR3aa: CASSTGIRNTIYF

v_gene: TRBV11-2
j_gene: TRBJ2-1
d_gene: .
abundance: .
CDR3nt: TGTGCCAGCAGAACCACTGGGAGCTCCTACAATGAGCAGTTCTTC
CDR3aa: CASRTTGSSYNEQFF

v_gene: TRBV27
j_gene: TRBJ2-1
d_gene: .
abundance: .
CDR3nt: TGTGCCAGCCGAGCGGGTGGGTACAATGAGCAGTTCTTC
CDR3aa: CASRAGGYNEQFF

v_gene: TRBV19
j_gene: TRBJ1-4
d_gene: .
abundance: .
CDR3nt: TGTGCCAGTAGACGTCCCGCAACTAATGAAAAACTGTTTTTT
CDR3aa: CASRRPATNEKLFF

v_gene: TRBV6-5
j_gene: TRBJ1-5
d_gene: .
abundance: .
CDR3nt: TGTGCCAGCAGTCAGTCAGGGGATGGGCCCCAGCATTTT
CDR3aa: CASSQSGDGPQHF

v_gene: TRBV29-1
j_gene: TRBJ2-6
d_gene: .
abundance: .
CDR3nt: TGCAGCGTTGTCGGCAGCTCTGGGGCCAACGTCCTGACTTTC
CDR3aa: CSVVGSSGANVLTF

v_gene: TRBV5-5
j_gene: TRBJ2-2
d_gene: .
abundance: .
CDR3nt: TGTGCCAGCAGCTTGAGCGCGGTGACCACCGGGGAGCTGTTTTTT
CDR3aa: CASSLSAVTTGELFF

v_gene: TRBV7-9
j_gene: TRBJ2-1
d_gene: TRBD2
abundance: .
CDR3nt: TGTGCCAGCATGGCGGGAGGGTACAATGAGCAGTTCTTC
CDR3aa: CASMAGGYNEQFF

v_gene: TRBV11-2
j_gene: TRBJ2-7
d_gene: TRBD2
abundance: .
CDR3nt: TGTGCCAGCAGCCCAAGACTAGCACCCGGCTACGAGCAGTACTTC
CDR3aa: CASSPRLAPGYEQYF

v_gene: TRBV7-2
j_gene: TRBJ2-2
d_gene: .
abundance: .
CDR3nt: TGTGCCAGCAGCTTAAGTTCTACTGGGGAGCTGTTTTTT
CDR3aa: CASSLSSTGELFF

v_gene: TRBV7-2
j_gene: TRBJ1-4
d_gene: .
abundance: .
CDR3nt: TGTGCCAGCAGCCCGGGTTACACTTATGAAAAACTGTTTTTT
CDR3aa: CASSPGYTYEKLFF

v_gene: TRBV27
j_gene: TRBJ1-2
d_gene: .
abundance: .
CDR3nt: TGTGCCAGCAGAGAGGGGTGGGAGGTTGATGGCTACACCTTC
CDR3aa: CASREGWEVDGYTF

v_gene: TRBV4-1
j_gene: TRBJ1-2
d_gene: .
abundance: .
CDR3nt: TGCGCCAGCAGCCAAACAGGGACGGTGGATGGCTACACCTTC
CDR3aa: CASSQTGTVDGYTF

v_gene: TRBV7-2
j_gene: TRBJ1-5
d_gene: TRBD1
abundance: once
CDR3nt: TGTGCCAGCAGCCGATCAGGGGGTGGTCAGCCCCAGCATTTT
CDR3aa: CASSRSGGGQPQHF

v_gene: TRBV4-2
j_gene: TRBJ1-1
d_gene: .
abundance: medium-sized
CDR3nt: TGTGCCAGCAGCCAAGATGAGACAGAGAACACTGAAGCTTTCTTT
CDR3aa: CASSQDETENTEAFF

v_gene: TRBV27
j_gene: TRBJ2-5
d_gene: TRBD1
abundance: .
CDR3nt: TGTGCCAGCAGTTCGCTCCTCGACAGGGAAGAAGAGACCCAGTACTTC
CDR3aa: CASSSLLDREEETQYF

v_gene: TRBV19
j_gene: TRBJ2-3
d_gene: TRBD1
abundance: .
CDR3nt: TGTGCCAGTAGCCGACAGGGCAGCACAGATACGCAGTATTTT
CDR3aa: CASSRQGSTDTQYF

v_gene: TRBV30
j_gene: TRBJ2-1
d_gene: TRBD2
abundance: once
CDR3nt: TGTGCCTGGAGGAGCGATAGCGGGAGCTCCTACAATGAGCAGTTCTTC
CDR3aa: CAWRSDSGSSYNEQFF

v_gene: TRBV18
j_gene: TRBJ2-2
d_gene: .
abundance: .
CDR3nt: TGTGCCAGCTCACCTGGCAGGAGGGAGCTGTTTTTT
CDR3aa: CASSPGRRELFF

v_gene: TRBV27
j_gene: TRBJ2-2
d_gene: TRBD1
abundance: .
CDR3nt: TGTGCCAGCAGTCCACGACAGGGGGCCACCGGGGAGCTGTTTTTT
CDR3aa: CASSPRQGATGELFF

v_gene: TRBV7-9
j_gene: TRBJ2-3
d_gene: .
abundance: .
CDR3nt: TGTGCCAGCAGCAACACGGGACACCCAGATACGCAGTATTTT
CDR3aa: CASSNTGHPDTQYF

v_gene: TRBV30
j_gene: TRBJ1-1
d_gene: .
abundance: .
CDR3nt: TGTGCCTGGAGTGTACGAGGCCCCAACACTGAAGCTTTCTTT
CDR3aa: CAWSVRGPNTEAFF

v_gene: TRBV30
j_gene: TRBJ1-1
d_gene: .
abundance: .
CDR3nt: TGTGCCTGGAGTCCAAACAGGGATCGGGGCACTGAAGCTTTCTTT
CDR3aa: CAWSPNRDRGTEAFF

v_gene: TRBV7-2
j_gene: TRBJ1-2
d_gene: TRBD1
abundance: .
CDR3nt: TGTGCCAGCAGCTTAACATTTACCGGGACAGGGACTCAGGGCTACACCTTC
CDR3aa: CASSLTFTGTGTQGYTF